Below, 18 T cell receptor beta chains from the same sample are listed, as sequenced in a study of blood T cell repertoires in COVID-19. The repertoire was sequenced with immunoSEQ multiplex PCR; TCRdb's copy has only in-frame clones and lacks some. Of about 490,000 clones in the sample, approximately 83% were seen once. Sequencing was done on a sample of peripheral blood. These receptors were collected from a human donor in a cohort sampled during active COVID-19.

The rearrangement uses TRBV15 and TRBJ1-2; the D is unclear. This CDR3 comprises 13 residues. The germline V gene has CDR1 LNHNV and CDR2 YYDKDF (reference sequence). The V end lost 0 bases, the J end lost 4 bases, and 6 bases lay between the germline ends. The CDR3 here is CATSRDSGYGYTF. In nucleotides, the CDR3 is TGTGCCACCAGCAGAGATTCAGGCTATGGCTACACCTTC. Complete variable domain (other parts from reference TRBV15 and TRBJ1-2): DAMVIQNPRYQVTQFGKPVTLSCSQTLNHNVMYWYQQKSSQAPKLLFHYYDKDFNNEADTPDNFQSRRPNTSFCFLDIRSPGLGDTAMYLCATSRDSGYGYTFGSGTRLTVV.

The V gene is TRBV24-1, the J gene TRBJ1-2; D remains unclear. From germline, CDR1 is KGHDR and CDR2 SFDVKD. The CDR3 is 14 residues long. Deletions cut 5 bases from V and 2 bases from J, with 11 bases between. The CDR3 sequence is CATSGARWNYGYTF. In DNA, the CDR3 is TGTGCCACCAGTGGTGCCAGGTGGAACTATGGCTACACCTTC.

This clone has only one observation. The rearrangement uses TRBV7-9 and TRBJ2-1; TRBD2 matches 15 bases. J was trimmed by 8 bases and V by 5 bases; bases with no gene match: 7. Germline V gene lookup returns CDR1 SEHNR and CDR2 FQNEAQ (reference sequence). The CDR3 runs to 16 residues. In DNA, the CDR3 is TGTGCCAGCAGCCCTTGGACTAGCGGGAGGGTCGATGAGCAGTTCTTC. This codes for CASSPWTSGRVDEQFF.

V and J are TRBV5-5 and TRBJ2-3, with 8 bases identical to TRBD2. Germline loops: CDR1 SGHKS, CDR2 YYEKEE (reference sequence). The CDR3 covers 16 residues. The trim removed 4 bases at V and 1 base at J, leaving 8 bases unmatched. This CDR3 is CASSLGGAGGTDTQYF. The CDR3 coding sequence is TGTGCCAGCAGCCTAGGGGGAGCGGGAGGCACAGATACGCAGTATTTT.

The rearrangement joins TRBV3-1 (or the pseudogene TRBV3-2) to TRBJ2-7; perhaps TRBD2 as D (5 bases). Germline V lookup: CDR1 LGHDT, CDR2 YNNKEL (reference sequence). V gave up 0 bases and J gave up 0 bases, with 12 bases separating them. CDR3 length equals 16 residues. In DNA, the CDR3 is TGTGCCAGCAGCCAAGATTCACGGGGTAGCTCCTACGAGCAGTACTTC. Translating it yields CASSQDSRGSSYEQYF.

The V gene is TRBV30, the J gene TRBJ2-7; D perhaps matches TRBD2 (6 bases). V shed 1 base and J shed 4 bases, with 17 bases lying between them. Per germline, CDR1 GTSNPN and CDR2 SVGIG (reference sequence). CDR3 length: 15 residues. CDR3 nucleotide sequence: TGTGCCTGGAGTGGAAAGGGACTTGGGTCATACGAGCAGTACTTC. Protein sequence: CAWSGKGLGSYEQYF.

The J gene is TRBJ2-1, the V gene TRBV29-1, with TRBD2 identical over 7 bases. Germline V gene data show CDR1 as SQVTM and CDR2 as ANQGSEA. V dropped 6 bases and J dropped 5; count of bases not matched to a gene: 13. The CDR3 length is 15 residues. CDR3 in amino acids: CSVPRDYIRNNEQFF. The DNA of the CDR3 is TGCAGCGTACCACGGGACTATATTAGGAACAATGAGCAGTTCTTC.

The gene calls are TRBV7-2 and TRBJ2-3; TRBD2 matches 8 bases. V gave up 10 bases and J gave up 4 bases; unmatched junction bases: 16. Germline CDR1 SGHTA, CDR2 FQGNSA. The CDR3 is 16 residues long. The CDR3, as DNA: TGTGCCACCAAATGGAGCGGGAGTTTCGGTTCAGATACGCAGTATTTT. The encoded protein is CATKWSGSFGSDTQYF.

The V gene is TRBV2, the J gene TRBJ2-7; D unresolved. Germline CDR1 is SNHLY and CDR2 is FYNNEI. The CDR3 covers 14 residues. Trimming pared 6 bases from V and 0 bases from J, leaving 12 bases between. The CDR3 sequence is CASRLASSSYEQYF. CDR3 nucleotide sequence: TGTGCCAGCAGATTAGCTTCTAGCTCCTACGAGCAGTACTTC.

Turning to this clone: The junction and the germline gene differ at one end; a read error may be behind it. The rearrangement joins TRBV19 to TRBJ2-2, with a tentative D call TRBD1 (5 bases). Looked up from germline, CDR1 is LNHDA and CDR2 is SQIVND (reference sequence). This CDR3 is 14 amino acids long. This CDR3 is CVSILGVNTGELFF. CDR3 nucleotide sequence: TGTGTCAGTATTTTAGGGGTGAACACCGGGGAGCTGTTTTTT.

This clone was found once. The genes are TRBV5-1 and TRBJ2-7; possible D gene TRBD2, 5 bases. This CDR3 region has 16 residues. Trimming removed 3 bases at V and 0 bases at J, with 16 bases between. Germline V lookup: CDR1 SGHRS, CDR2 YFSETQ. CDR3 in amino acids: CASSSGGQVYSYEQYF. For the CDR3, the DNA is TGCGCCAGCAGCTCCGGAGGTCAGGTCTACTCCTACGAGCAGTACTTC.

The chain joins TRBV5-6 to TRBJ2-3; D remains unclear. CDR1 and CDR2 (germline): SGHDT, YYEEEE. V shed 0 bases and J shed 5 bases, with 10 bases lying between them. The CDR3 is 14 residues long. The CDR3 spells CASSLVQVQDTQYF. DNA of the CDR3: TGTGCCAGCAGCTTGGTTCAGGTTCAAGATACGCAGTATTTT. Filled out from reference TRBV5-6 and TRBJ2-3, the complete variable domain reads DAGVTQSPTHLIKTRGQQVTLRCSPKSGHDTVSWYQQALGQGPQFIFQYYEEEERQRGNFPDRFSGHQFPNYSSELNVNALLLGDSALYLCASSLVQVQDTQYFGPGTRLTVL.

The rearrangement links TRBV12-5 to TRBJ2-1; 11 bases are shared with TRBD2. Germline V gene lookup returns CDR1 LGHNT and CDR2 FRNRAP. The CDR3 extends over 15 amino acids. J was trimmed by 4 bases and V by 4 bases; bases with no gene match: 3. The CDR3 region is CASGSGTSGYNEQFF. CDR3 coding DNA: TGTGCTAGTGGTTCCGGGACTAGCGGATACAATGAGCAGTTCTTC.

This clone was observed a handful of times. V usage is TRBV2 and J usage is TRBJ2-3; D is undetermined. CDR3 length equals 15 residues. Germline CDR1 SNHLY, CDR2 FYNNEI. With 5 bases removed from V and 3 bases from J, the gap between germline ends came to 15 bases. The CDR3 nucleotides read TGTGCCAGCAGTTCTACCTCCTTGAAGACAGATACGCAGTATTTT. This sequence encodes CASSSTSLKTDTQYF.

CDR3 sequence: CASSLGFRQDTQYF. CDR3 DNA: TGTGCCAGCAGCTTAGGTTTCAGGCAAGATACGCAGTATTTT. J is TRBJ2-3 and V is TRBV11-3; no definite D call. Trimming removed 1 base at V and 5 bases at J, with 10 bases between. The CDR3 runs to 14 residues. Looked up from germline, CDR1 is SGHNT and CDR2 is YENEEA.

This chain links TRBV6-2 or TRBV6-3 with TRBJ1-1; possibly TRBD1 for D (6 bases). The V end lost 5 bases, the J end lost 2 bases, and 12 bases lay between the germline ends. The CDR3 consists of 14 residues. From germline, CDR1 is MNHEY and CDR2 SVGEGT. CDR3 sequence (DNA): TGTGCCAGCAGTCAAACAGGGTCCAACACTGAAGCTTTCTTT. Translating gives CASSQTGSNTEAFF.

This rearrangement joins TRBV7-3 to TRBJ2-2; TRBD1 matches 7 bases. Germline trimming cut 5 bases from V and 7 bases from J; bases unmatched to any gene: 16. This CDR3 comprises 17 residues. CDR1 SGHTA and CDR2 FQGTGA come from the germline V gene. CDR3 amino acids: CASSMTLPGQTYGELFF. As DNA, the CDR3 is TGTGCCAGCAGCATGACCCTACCGGGACAGACCTACGGGGAGCTGTTTTTT. Full variable domain (remainder filled in from reference TRBV7-3 and TRBJ2-2): GAGVSQTPSNKVTEKGKYVELRCDPISGHTALYWYRQSLGQGPEFLIYFQGTGAADDSGLPNDRFFAVRPEGSVSTLKIQRTERGDSAVYLCASSMTLPGQTYGELFFGEGSRLTVL.

The chain combines TRBV3-1 (or the pseudogene TRBV3-2) with TRBJ2-1; 11 nucleotides align to TRBD2. Germline CDR1 LGHDT, CDR2 YNNKEL (reference sequence). This CDR3 has 16 residues. Trimming took 2 bases from V and 3 from J; bases not matched to a gene: 3. The CDR3 is CASSQRLAGNYNEQFF. CDR3 coding DNA: TGTGCCAGCAGCCAACGACTAGCGGGAAACTACAATGAGCAGTTCTTC.